The next 17 T cell receptor beta chains were all read from a single sample in a study of CD8+CD57+ T cells in acquired aplastic anemia. Template material for TCR beta VDJ and CDR3 profiling consisted of genomic DNA. TCRdb reprocessed the reads via MiXCR and lists one record per CDR3 protein. The sample consists of about 160,000 distinct CDR3 sequences, over 55% of them appearing once. Before being chosen for sequencing, patients had shown CD8+CD57+ cell expansion by flow cytometry. Sequenced material: sorted CD4+, CD8+, or CD8+CD57+ T cells (not recorded which) from PBMCs. Source of these receptors: a human donor with aplastic anemia.

The rearrangement uses TRBV15 and TRBJ2-1; 8 bases fit TRBD2. Germline CDR1 and CDR2: LNHNV and YYDKDF (reference sequence). J was trimmed by 4 bases and V by 5 bases; bases with no gene match: 7. CDR3 length equals 15 residues. CDR3 protein: CATSGDGGEYNEQFF. The CDR3, as DNA: TGTGCCACCAGCGGCGACGGGGGGGAATACAATGAGCAGTTCTTC.

The V and J genes are TRBV12-3 or TRBV12-4 and TRBJ2-7; D is perhaps TRBD2 (5 bases). CDR3 length equals 14 residues. Trimming took 1 base from V and 3 from J, leaving 10 bases between them. CDR3 DNA: TGTGCCAGCAGTTTAGGACGGGGAATCTACGAGCAGTACTTC. This codes for CASSLGRGIYEQYF.

This rearrangement joins TRBV20-1 to TRBJ1-2; 7 positions agree with TRBD1. V was pared by 7 bases and J by 6 bases, with 11 bases of the junction left unmatched. Germline V CDR1 and CDR2: DFQATT, SNEGSKA (reference sequence). CDR3 length: 13 residues. The chain's CDR3 is CSVFRTGSNGYTF. In DNA form, the CDR3 reads TGCAGTGTTTTTAGGACAGGTTCCAATGGCTACACCTTC.

The V gene is TRBV20-1, the J gene TRBJ2-1; D is possibly TRBD1 (6 bases). Between the trimmed V and J ends, which lost 1 base and 3 bases, there was a span of 10 bases. CDR1 and CDR2 (germline): DFQATT, SNEGSKA (reference sequence). The CDR3 is 14 amino acids. CDR3 amino acids: CSARGQVSYNEQFF. CDR3 in DNA: TGCAGTGCTAGAGGACAGGTTAGCTACAATGAGCAGTTCTTC.

The chain joins TRBV4-1 to TRBJ2-7; D gene unclear. Trimming left V 2 bases short and J 2 bases short, with 7 bases between. CDR1 and CDR2 (germline): MGHRA, YSYEKL. CDR3 length: 13 residues. The CDR3: CASSQYGTYEQYF. The CDR3 DNA sequence: TGCGCCAGCAGCCAATACGGAACCTACGAGCAGTACTTC.

The sample holds a few counts of this clonotype. The chain couples TRBV20-1 to TRBJ2-1; TRBD2 agrees at 8 bases. V shed 8 bases and J 6 bases; nucleotides not matched to a gene: 9. Germline V gives CDR1 DFQATT, CDR2 SNEGSKA (reference sequence). The CDR3 has 13 residues. CDR3 loop: CSIRGGLVNEQFF. CDR3 coding DNA: TGCAGTATACGGGGGGGCCTGGTCAATGAGCAGTTCTTC.

This clonotype was counted a few times. The V gene is TRBV2, the J gene TRBJ2-3, with 11 nucleotides matching TRBD2. CDR1 is SNHLY and CDR2 is FYNNEI in the germline V gene. CDR3 size: 15 residues. J lost 2 bases, V lost 6 bases, and 4 bases had no gene match. The CDR3 DNA reads as TGTGCCAGCAGGACGGGACTAGCGGTCACAGATACGCAGTATTTT. This sequence encodes CASRTGLAVTDTQYF.

This chain's CDR3 is CASSLARVVSSTDTQYF. The CDR3 DNA follows: TGTGCCAGCAGCTTAGCGCGGGTCGTTTCTAGCACAGATACGCAGTATTTT. The rearrangement links TRBV7-2 to TRBJ2-3; TRBD2 is a possible D gene (5 bases). The CDR3 extends over 17 amino acids. Germline V CDR1 and CDR2: SGHTA, FQGNSA. V was clipped by 0 bases and J by 0 bases, with 13 bases between them.

Many counts were recorded for this clonotype. This chain connects TRBV27 to TRBJ2-7; D call uncertain. The CDR3 has 13 residues. Trimming removed 10 bases at V and 3 bases at J, with 16 bases between. Germline CDR1 is MNHEY and CDR2 is SMNVEV (reference sequence). In DNA form, the CDR3 reads TGTGCCATCATTGTGGGCATTAACTACGAGCAGTACTTC. It codes for CAIIVGINYEQYF.

This clonotype was seen only a few times. The V and J genes are TRBV2 and TRBJ2-7; D is ambiguous. V lost 4 bases and J 3 bases, leaving 10 bases between the germline ends. Germline CDR1 and CDR2: SNHLY and FYNNEI. There are 13 residues in the CDR3. CDR3 bases: TGTGCCAGCAGTGGACACGCGATCTACGAGCAGTACTTC. It translates to CASSGHAIYEQYF.

This clonotype was detected once. The rearrangement joins TRBV29-1 to TRBJ2-1; D unclear. V lost 7 bases and J 3 bases, leaving 7 bases between the germline ends. CDR1 is SQVTM, CDR2 ANQGSEA, per germline. The CDR3 runs 11 residues. CDR3 region: CSAPDYNEQFF. CDR3 nucleotides: TGCAGCGCCCCCGACTACAATGAGCAGTTCTTC.

The chain couples TRBV9 to TRBJ1-1, with TRBD1 as a possible D gene (5 bases). Germline CDR1 SGDLS, CDR2 YYNGEE. The V end lost 2 bases, the J end lost 0 bases, and 8 bases lay between the germline ends. The CDR3 is made up of 14 amino acids. The CDR3 here is CASSVGGMNTEAFF. The CDR3 DNA is TGTGCCAGCAGCGTTGGGGGAATGAACACTGAAGCTTTCTTT.

V and J are TRBV2 and TRBJ1-5, with D perhaps TRBD1 (5 bases). This CDR3 spans 19 amino acids. Trimming removed 5 bases from V and 0 bases from J, with 23 bases in between. The germline V gene has CDR1 SNHLY and CDR2 FYNNEI. CDR3 DNA: TGTGCCAGCAGTCACACCATGGGGGGTGGGGTATTTAGCAATCAGCCCCAGCATTTT. Translated, it gives CASSHTMGGGVFSNQPQHF.

This clonotype was seen more than once but under ten times. In DNA, the CDR3 is TGCGCCAGCAGCCAAGATTCCGGGAACAACTACGAGCAGTACTTC. Translating it yields CASSQDSGNNYEQYF. The V call is TRBV4-3, the J call TRBJ2-7; possibly TRBD2 for D (5 bases). Germline values: CDR1 LGHNA, CDR2 YSLEER. V was clipped by 0 bases and J by 3 bases, with 12 bases between them. The CDR3 contains 15 residues.

The chain carries TRBV6-4 and TRBJ2-3; 8 nucleotides agree with TRBD2. The ends lost 3 bases at V and 1 base at J; junction bases unmatched: 3. Germline CDR1 is MRHNA and CDR2 is SNTAGT. The CDR3 has 15 amino acids. CDR3 in amino acids: CASSETSGGTDTQYF. The CDR3 region has the DNA TGTGCCAGCAGTGAAACTAGCGGAGGCACAGATACGCAGTATTTT.

The J gene is TRBJ2-7, the V gene TRBV15; a weak D match, TRBD1 (6 bases). This CDR3 has 14 residues. Trimming pared 3 bases from V and 0 bases from J, leaving 9 bases between. Per germline, CDR1 LNHNV and CDR2 YYDKDF (reference sequence). CDR3 nucleotide sequence: TGTGCCACCAGCAGGAGGGGGAGCTCCTACGAGCAGTACTTC. It translates to CATSRRGSSYEQYF.

This clonotype was detected ten times or more. The rearrangement joins TRBV20-1 to TRBJ2-5, with 9 positions matching TRBD1. CDR3 size: 15 residues. The V segment lost 0 bases and the J segment 4 bases; nucleotides outside the gene matches: 6. Germline-derived CDR1 and CDR2 are DFQATT and SNEGSKA (reference sequence). CDR3 coding DNA: TGCAGTGCTAGAGACACAGGGGGCTTTAGAGAGACCCAGTACTTC. Translated: CSARDTGGFRETQYF.